A single sample gave rise to the 24 T cell receptor beta chains below, sequenced in a study of spatial heterogeneity in lung cancer. TCRdb reprocessed the 5' RACE reads via MiXCR and lists one record per CDR3 protein. Of about 120,000 distinct CDR3 sequences in the sample, 9% to 15% were seen once. The time point denotes: blood at routine non-recurrence follow-up after resection. Sequencing covered unsorted whole RNA taken from tumor, nontumor lung or frozen PBMC. The sequencing used PBMCs, collected at follow-up. The receptors derive from a male donor with early-stage non-small cell lung cancer.

The chain links TRBV20-1 to TRBJ2-5; D is possibly TRBD1 or TRBD2 (7 bases each). Trimming removed 4 bases at V and 5 bases at J, with 17 bases between. The CDR3 has 14 residues. In germline, CDR1 is DFQATT, CDR2 SNEGSKA (reference sequence). The CDR3 here is CSAIREGARETQYF. The DNA for the CDR3 is TGCAGTGCTATAAGGGAGGGGGCCCGGGAGACCCAGTACTTC.

The table lists this clonotype with a few counts. V usage is TRBV5-1 and J usage is TRBJ2-7, with a possible D match to TRBD2 (5 bases). Trimming took 0 bases from V and 3 from J, leaving 10 bases between them. In germline, CDR1 is SGHRS, CDR2 YFSETQ. The CDR3 loop spans 14 amino acids. CDR3 in amino acids: CASSLDGKSYEQYF. CDR3 nucleotides: TGCGCCAGCAGCTTGGACGGGAAAAGCTACGAGCAGTACTTC.

This clonotype was seen a handful of times. The chain joins TRBV24-1 to TRBJ2-5, with D possibly being TRBD1 (5 bases). CDR1 and CDR2 from the germline V gene are KGHDR and SFDVKD. This CDR3 is built from 12 residues. V lost 4 bases and J lost 5, with 7 bases in between. In DNA form, the CDR3 reads TGTGCCACCAGTGAGGACATGGAGACCCAGTACTTC. Its translation: CATSEDMETQYF.

This clonotype turned up a few times. The chain combines TRBV6-5 with TRBJ1-2; a weak D match, TRBD1 (6 bases). The CDR3 is 13 amino acids. The ends were cut back, 6 bases at V and 4 bases at J, with 12 bases in the middle. Germline CDR1 MNHEY, CDR2 SVGAGI. CDR3 residues: CASRVTGSYGYTF. The CDR3 nucleotides are TGTGCCAGCAGAGTAACAGGGTCCTATGGCTACACCTTC.

The CDR3 nucleotides are TGTGCCAGCAGCGTAGCTGGGGTCGGGGAGCTGTTTTTT. As protein: CASSVAGVGELFF. J is TRBJ2-2 and V is TRBV9; D remains ambiguous. This CDR3 is built from 13 residues. Germline CDR1 is SGDLS and CDR2 is YYNGEE. Trimming removed 0 bases from V and 7 bases from J, with 7 bases in between.

This clonotype was seen ten or more times. V usage is TRBV20-1 and J usage is TRBJ2-1, with 10 positions matching TRBD2. CDR1 and CDR2 from the germline V gene are DFQATT and SNEGSKA (reference sequence). CDR3 length: 15 residues. The V and J ends lost 0 bases and 5 bases, in that order; junction bases with no gene match: 4. CDR3 DNA sequence: TGCAGTGCTAGAGATGGTCTAGCGGGGGACAATGAGCAGTTCTTC. Encoded protein: CSARDGLAGDNEQFF.

This clonotype has only a few counts. This chain connects TRBV12-3 or TRBV12-4 to TRBJ2-2; D remains ambiguous. This CDR3 is 12 amino acids long. Trimming shortened V by 7 bases and J by 1 base, and 4 bases separated the two germline ends. CDR3 residues: CASIKNTGELFF. CDR3 DNA: TGTGCCAGCATTAAGAACACCGGGGAGCTGTTTTTT.

This clonotype was seen ten or more times. The rearrangement uses TRBV19 and TRBJ1-5; D may be TRBD1 (5 bases). Germline V gene sequence: CDR1 LNHDA, CDR2 SQIVND (reference sequence). V lost 8 bases, J lost 4 bases, and 18 bases lay in between. The CDR3 has 15 amino acids. CDR3 sequence reads: CASGKSRVSNQPQHF. CDR3 nucleotides: TGTGCCAGTGGAAAATCCAGGGTCAGTAATCAGCCCCAGCATTTT.

This clonotype appeared many times. V gene TRBV19 combines with J gene TRBJ1-4, with D hard to call. CDR1 LNHDA and CDR2 SQIVND come from the germline V gene (reference sequence). CDR3 length: 14 residues. Trimming took off 3 bases at V and 4 bases at J, with 9 bases between the two ends. The DNA of the CDR3 is TGTGCCAGTAGTATGAGTCGCCTTAATGAAAAACTGTTTTTT. Translation gives CASSMSRLNEKLFF.

This clonotype was observed at least ten times. The chain has TRBV20-1 and TRBJ1-2; D might be TRBD1 (6 bases). Germline V CDR1 and CDR2: DFQATT, SNEGSKA (reference sequence). There are 13 residues in the CDR3. Deletions cut 5 bases from V and 0 bases from J, with 10 bases between. Here the CDR3 DNA reads TGCAGTGCTGAAGACAGGACTAACTATGGCTACACCTTC. Its protein is CSAEDRTNYGYTF.

V is TRBV5-1 and J is TRBJ2-2; D ambiguous. V was cut by 4 bases and J by 0 bases, with 7 bases left in between. This CDR3 has 14 amino acids. CDR1 SGHRS and CDR2 YFSETQ come from the germline V gene. CDR3: CASSRLSNTGELFF. DNA of the CDR3: TGCGCCAGCAGCCGACTTTCGAACACCGGGGAGCTGTTTTTT.

This clonotype was observed a handful of times. The J gene is TRBJ1-5, the V gene TRBV3-1; D not certain. The CDR3 contains 15 residues. CDR1 LGHDT and CDR2 YNNKEL come from the germline V gene (reference sequence). V was clipped by 1 base and J by 1 base, with 8 bases between them. This chain's CDR3 is CASSQGHTSNQPQHF. The CDR3, as DNA: TGTGCCAGCAGCCAAGGGCATACCAGCAATCAGCCCCAGCATTTT. Combining the CDR3 with reference TRBV3-1 and TRBJ1-5 gives the whole variable domain DTAVSQTPKYLVTQMGNDKSIKCEQNLGHDTMYWYKQDSKKFLKIMFSYNNKELIINETVPNRFSPKSPDKAHLNLHINSLELGDSAVYFCASSQGHTSNQPQHFGDGTRLSIL.

The J gene is TRBJ1-4, the V gene TRBV20-1; TRBD1 aligns across 7 bases. This CDR3 region has 15 residues. The germline gives CDR1 DFQATT, CDR2 SNEGSKA (reference sequence). Unmatched junction bases numbered 9, after V lost 0 bases and J lost 8 bases. In nucleotides, the CDR3 is TGCAGTGCTAGAGATCGGAGTCAGGGGGGGGAAAAACTGTTTTTT. It is translated as CSARDRSQGGEKLFF.

This clonotype was picked up a small number of times. The chain joins TRBV7-6 to TRBJ2-2; tentatively, D is TRBD2 (6 bases). The germline V gene has CDR1 SGHVS and CDR2 FNYEAQ. The V end was cut by 6 bases, the J end by 2 bases, with 16 bases between. The CDR3 contains 16 residues. CDR3 sequence: CASSFGSFTNTGELFF. The CDR3, as DNA: TGTGCCAGCAGTTTCGGGAGCTTCACCAACACCGGGGAGCTGTTTTTT.

The rearrangement uses TRBV5-1 and TRBJ2-5, with TRBD2 identical over 7 bases. Germline V gene data show CDR1 as SGHRS and CDR2 as YFSETQ. Trimming cost V 5 bases and J 4 bases; bases outside gene matches: 11. This CDR3 has 15 residues. CDR3 nucleotide sequence: TGCGCCAGCAGGGGAGGGCGAGGGATCGGAGAGACCCAGTACTTC. Translating it yields CASRGGRGIGETQYF.

This clonotype was observed many times. The gene calls are TRBV20-1 and TRBJ2-7, with TRBD1 matching 9 bases. This CDR3 region has 15 residues. CDR1 and CDR2 (germline): DFQATT, SNEGSKA (reference sequence). J lost 7 bases, V lost 5 bases, and 15 bases had no gene match. The CDR3 nucleotides are TGCAGTGCTGCCACAGGGGGCCGACCTTTGGGGGAGCAGTACTTC. The encoded protein is CSAATGGRPLGEQYF.

This clonotype was found a few times. The chain recombines TRBV11-2 with TRBJ1-2; no reliable D call. The V end was cut by 4 bases, the J end by 2 bases, with 11 bases between. Germline values: CDR1 SGHAT, CDR2 FQNNGV. CDR3 length equals 14 residues. For the CDR3, the DNA is TGTGCCAGCAGCTCCCTTGACGGGAACTATGGCTACACCTTC. Translated, it gives CASSSLDGNYGYTF. The complete variable domain, with remaining parts taken from reference TRBV11-2 and TRBJ1-2, reads EAGVAQSPRYKIIEKRQSVAFWCNPISGHATLYWYQQILGQGPKLLIQFQNNGVVDDSQLPKDRFSAERLKGVDSTLKIQPAKLEDSAVYLCASSSLDGNYGYTFGSGTRLTVV.

Only a few counts were recorded for this clonotype. J is TRBJ2-5 and V is TRBV5-1; TRBD2 agrees at 12 bases. The V segment lost 0 bases and the J segment 5 bases; nucleotides outside the gene matches: 11. The length of the CDR3 is 18 residues. Germline CDR1 SGHRS, CDR2 YFSETQ. CDR3 coding DNA: TGCGCCAGCAGCTTGGCCGGTTCGGCCGGGACTAGCGGGGAGACCCAGTACTTC. Its protein product is CASSLAGSAGTSGETQYF.

The table lists this clonotype with many counts. CDR3 nucleotides: TGTGCCAGTAGTATGACCGGGACAGGGGCGCTCGGAGAGACCCAGTACTTC. Encoded protein: CASSMTGTGALGETQYF. This chain uses TRBV19 with TRBJ2-5; the match to TRBD1 covers 10 bases. This CDR3 has 17 amino acids. Germline CDR1 is LNHDA and CDR2 is SQIVND (reference sequence). J was trimmed by 4 bases and V by 3 bases; bases with no gene match: 11. The full variable domain, rest sourced from reference TRBV19 and TRBJ2-5, is DGGITQSPKYLFRKEGQNVTLSCEQNLNHDAMYWYRQDPGQGLRLIYYSQIVNDFQKGDIAEGYSVSREKKESFPLTVTSAQKNPTAFYLCASSMTGTGALGETQYFGPGTRLLVL.

The V and J genes are TRBV7-2 and TRBJ2-2; 8 positions match TRBD1. V dropped 7 bases and J dropped 4; count of bases not matched to a gene: 8. The CDR3 spans 15 residues. CDR1 is SGHTA and CDR2 is FQGNSA in the germline V gene. The CDR3 DNA sequence: TGTGCCAGCACCCTGACAGGGGCCACCACCGGGGAGCTGTTTTTT. Translating gives CASTLTGATTGELFF.

The CDR3 is CASTSGSPLHF. Here the CDR3 DNA reads TGTGCCAGCACTAGCGGCTCACCCCTCCACTTT. The V call is TRBV2, the J call TRBJ1-6; D not resolved. Germline-derived CDR1 and CDR2 are SNHLY and FYNNEI. Trimming pared 7 bases from V and 10 bases from J, leaving 8 bases between. The CDR3 is 11 amino acids.

This clonotype was observed a handful of times. A read error may account for a junction end that differs from germline. The chain links TRBV29-1 to TRBJ2-3, with TRBD2 identical over 9 bases. CDR1 is SQVTM and CDR2 is ANQGSEA in the germline V gene. The CDR3 has 16 residues. CDR3 nucleotides: TGCAGCGCCCTTGCCGGGACTAGCCACGCACATGCAGTTCAGATGTTT. Protein sequence: CSALAGTSHAHAVQMF.

The chain links TRBV5-5 to TRBJ2-3, with no clear D. CDR1 SGHKS and CDR2 YYEKEE come from the germline V gene (reference sequence). CDR3 length: 17 amino acids. V gave up 0 bases and J gave up 1 base, with 15 bases separating them. This chain's CDR3 is CASSLARTGGGTDTQYF. The CDR3 nucleotides are TGTGCCAGCAGCTTGGCCCGGACCGGCGGAGGCACAGATACGCAGTATTTT.

Many counts were recorded for this clonotype. The rearrangement joins TRBV7-9 to TRBJ2-1, with 9 bases matching TRBD2. After removal of 3 bases from V and 6 bases from J, the junction contained 3 bases not matched to a gene. CDR3 length equals 14 residues. The V gene's germline CDR1 is SEHNR and CDR2 FQNEAQ (reference sequence). CDR3 DNA sequence: TGTGCCAGCAGCTTGGCTAGCGGGGTCAATGAGCAGTTCTTC. It specifies CASSLASGVNEQFF.